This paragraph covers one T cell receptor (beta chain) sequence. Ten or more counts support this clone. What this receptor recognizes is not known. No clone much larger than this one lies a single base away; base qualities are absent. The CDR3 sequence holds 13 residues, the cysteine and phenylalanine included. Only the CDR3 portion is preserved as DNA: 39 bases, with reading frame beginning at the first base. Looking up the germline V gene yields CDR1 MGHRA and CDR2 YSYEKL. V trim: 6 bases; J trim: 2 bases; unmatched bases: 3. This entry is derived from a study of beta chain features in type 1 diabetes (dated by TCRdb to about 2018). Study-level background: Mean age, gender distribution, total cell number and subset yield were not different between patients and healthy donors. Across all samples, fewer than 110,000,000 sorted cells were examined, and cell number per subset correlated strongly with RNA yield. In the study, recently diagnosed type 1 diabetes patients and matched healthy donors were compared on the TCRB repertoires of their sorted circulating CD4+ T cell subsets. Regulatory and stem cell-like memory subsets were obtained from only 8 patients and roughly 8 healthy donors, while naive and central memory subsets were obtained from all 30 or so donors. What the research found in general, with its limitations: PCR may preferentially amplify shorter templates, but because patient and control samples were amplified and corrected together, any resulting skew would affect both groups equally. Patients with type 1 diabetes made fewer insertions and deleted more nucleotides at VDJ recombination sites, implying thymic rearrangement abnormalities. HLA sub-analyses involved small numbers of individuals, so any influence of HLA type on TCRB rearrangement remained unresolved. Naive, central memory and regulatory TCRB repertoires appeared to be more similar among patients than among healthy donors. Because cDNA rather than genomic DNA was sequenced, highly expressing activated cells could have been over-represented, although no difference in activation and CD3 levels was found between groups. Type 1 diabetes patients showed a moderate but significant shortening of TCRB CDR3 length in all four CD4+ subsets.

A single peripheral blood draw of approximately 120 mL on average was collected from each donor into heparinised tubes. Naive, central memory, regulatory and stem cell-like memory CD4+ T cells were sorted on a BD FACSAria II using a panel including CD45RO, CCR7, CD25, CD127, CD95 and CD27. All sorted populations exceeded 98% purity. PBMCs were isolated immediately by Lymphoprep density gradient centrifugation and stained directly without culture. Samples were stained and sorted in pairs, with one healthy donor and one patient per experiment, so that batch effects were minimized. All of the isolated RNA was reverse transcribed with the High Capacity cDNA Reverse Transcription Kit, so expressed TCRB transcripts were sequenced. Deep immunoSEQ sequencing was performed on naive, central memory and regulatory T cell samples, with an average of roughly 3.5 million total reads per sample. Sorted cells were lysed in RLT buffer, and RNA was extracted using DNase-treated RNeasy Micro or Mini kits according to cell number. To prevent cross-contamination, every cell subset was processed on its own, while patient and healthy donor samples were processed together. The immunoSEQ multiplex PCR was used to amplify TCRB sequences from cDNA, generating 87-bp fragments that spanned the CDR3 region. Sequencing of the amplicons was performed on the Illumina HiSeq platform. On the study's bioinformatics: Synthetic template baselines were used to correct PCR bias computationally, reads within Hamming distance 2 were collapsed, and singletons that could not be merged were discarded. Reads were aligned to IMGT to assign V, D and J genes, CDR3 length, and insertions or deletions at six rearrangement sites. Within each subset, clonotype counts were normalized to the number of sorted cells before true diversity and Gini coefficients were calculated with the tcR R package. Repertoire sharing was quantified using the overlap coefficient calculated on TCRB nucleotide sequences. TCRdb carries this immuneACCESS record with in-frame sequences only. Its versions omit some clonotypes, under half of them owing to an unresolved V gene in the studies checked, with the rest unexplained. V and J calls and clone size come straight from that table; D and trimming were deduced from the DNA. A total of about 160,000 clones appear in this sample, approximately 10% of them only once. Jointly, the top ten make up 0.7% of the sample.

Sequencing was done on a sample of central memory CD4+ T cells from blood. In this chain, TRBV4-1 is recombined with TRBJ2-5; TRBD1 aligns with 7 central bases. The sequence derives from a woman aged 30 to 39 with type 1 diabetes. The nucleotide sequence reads TGCGCCAGCAGGGCCAGGGGGCAAGAGACCCAGTACTTC. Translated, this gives CASRARGQETQYF.